This record looks at one TCR beta chain sequence and its context. A few counts support this clone. Its binding antigen is unknown. No base quality information exists; no much larger clone differs at one position. CDR1 MDHEN and CDR2 SYDVKM were looked up in the germline V gene. V has 4 bases trimmed and J has 8 bases trimmed; junction bases matching no gene number 3. The CDR3 numbers 13 residues from cysteine through phenylalanine. The CDR3 DNA has 39 bases and is translated from base 1. The data were obtained in a study of beta chain features in type 1 diabetes (dated by TCRdb to 2016 to 2018). Regarding the research as a whole: Mean age, gender distribution, total cell number and subset yield did not differ between patients and healthy donors. Across all samples, around 99 million sorted cells were examined, and cell number per subset correlated strongly with RNA yield. Regulatory and stem cell-like memory subsets were isolated from only 8 patients and roughly eight healthy donors, whereas naive and central memory subsets came from all 30 or so donors. The study compared the TCRB repertoires of sorted circulating CD4+ T cell subsets in recently diagnosed type 1 diabetes patients with those in matched healthy donors.

The entire amount of isolated RNA was reverse transcribed using the High Capacity cDNA Reverse Transcription Kit, so the sequenced TCRB transcripts were expressed ones. Naive, central memory and regulatory T cell samples underwent deep immunoSEQ sequencing, averaging roughly 3.4 million total reads per sample. After sorted cells were lysed in RLT buffer, RNA was extracted with DNase-treated RNeasy Micro or Mini kits, with the choice depending on cell number. To prevent cross-contamination, each cell subset was processed individually, whereas patient and healthy donor samples were processed jointly. Using the immunoSEQ multiplex PCR, TCRB sequences were amplified from cDNA into 87-bp fragments spanning the CDR3 region. Sequencing of the amplicons was done on the Illumina HiSeq platform. Processing in the source paper ran as follows. PCR bias was corrected computationally using synthetic template baselines, and reads within Hamming distance 2 were collapsed, with unmergeable singletons discarded. Reads were aligned against IMGT to assign V, D and J genes, CDR3 length and insertions or deletions at six rearrangement sites. Clonotype counts were normalized to sorted cell number within each subset before computing true diversity and Gini coefficients with the tcR R package. The overlap coefficient, calculated on TCRB nucleotide sequences, was used to measure repertoire sharing. As a proxy for the pre-selection repertoire, out-of-frame TCRB sequences from naive cells were analyzed. Drawn from immuneACCESS, this table holds only the in-frame rearrangements with V and J called that TCRdb kept. Clones are partly lost; checked studies trace under half to an unresolved V gene and leave the rest unexplained. That table is the source of V, J and clone size, and D and trimming were worked out from the DNA. A total of around 300,000 clones appear in this sample, approximately 11% of them only once. Over 0.015% of the sample lies in the top ten.

A single peripheral blood draw of around 0.11 L on average was collected from each donor into heparinised tubes. A BD FACSAria II and a panel including CD45RO, CCR7, CD25, CD127, CD95 and CD27 were used to sort naive, central memory, regulatory and stem cell-like memory CD4+ T cells. Every sorted population had a purity above 95%. Right away, PBMCs were isolated by Lymphoprep density gradient centrifugation and were stained directly, with no culture step. Samples were stained and sorted in pairs, with one healthy donor and one patient per experiment, so that batch effects were minimized. The paper as a whole reports these results and caveats: Fewer insertions and more nucleotide deletions at VDJ recombination sites were observed in patients with type 1 diabetes, implying thymic rearrangement abnormalities. In all four CD4+ subsets, TCRB CDR3 length was moderately but significantly shorter in type 1 diabetes patients. HLA sub-analyses involved small numbers of individuals, so any influence of HLA type on TCRB rearrangement remained unresolved. Because cDNA was sequenced instead of genomic DNA, highly expressing activated cells could be over-represented, though the groups showed no difference in activation or CD3 levels. Naive, central memory and regulatory TCRB repertoires appeared more similar among patients than among healthy donors. Shorter templates might be favored by PCR, yet because patient and control samples were amplified and corrected together, any such skew would affect both groups equally.

The chain couples TRBV28 to TRBJ2-4, and TRBD1 aligns with 9 junction nucleotides. The sequenced sample was naive CD4+ T cells from blood. Read against the paper, the sample's cell subset or site label means: true naive CD4+ T cells. The clonotype was recovered from a woman aged 25-40 years in good health. Here the CDR3 is given as CASSWTGVDIQYF. The sequenced DNA: TGTGCCAGCAGTTGGACAGGGGTTGACATTCAGTACTTC.